These T cell receptor beta chains were read from a single sample in a study of T cell responses to AZD1222 COVID-19 vaccine. Sequencing was performed with immunoSEQ multiplex PCR; in TCRdb, only in-frame clones are kept and a portion is missing. The sample has 95,000 to 150,000 clones; around 87% are singletons. The sequencing used peripheral blood, collected on day 0 of AZD1222 vaccination. These receptors all stem from an adult in good health. Each CDR3 is given with its conserved first and last residue. The D gene is left open where the match is weak. A row's size may be missing; if present it is once, few, many or a size class.

D	V	size	J	CDR3	DNA
TRBD1	TRBV7-2	-	TRBJ2-1	CASSLGTGYNEQFF	TGTGCCAGCAGCTTAGGGACAGGCTACAATGAGCAGTTCTTC
-	TRBV2	-	TRBJ1-2	CASLPEVYGYTF	TGTGCCAGCCTTCCAGAGGTTTATGGCTACACCTTC
TRBD2	TRBV9	-	TRBJ2-2	CASSGSGLVGTGELFF	TGTGCCAGCAGCGGCTCAGGACTAGTAGGGACCGGGGAGCTGTTTTTT
-	TRBV27	-	TRBJ2-3	CASSGRGGTDTQYF	TGTGCCAGCAGTGGACGAGGGGGCACAGATACGCAGTATTTT
-	TRBV4-3	-	TRBJ1-1	CASSHGPIQGNTEAFF	TGCGCCAGCAGCCATGGACCTATACAGGGGAACACTGAAGCTTTCTTT
TRBD2	TRBV4-2	-	TRBJ2-1	CASGTGLAGLPEQFF	TGTGCCAGCGGCACGGGACTAGCGGGACTACCCGAGCAGTTCTTC
-	TRBV7-3	-	TRBJ1-6	CASSLSADSPLHF	TGTGCCAGCAGCCTAAGCGCCGACTCACCCCTCCACTTT
-	TRBV9	-	TRBJ1-6	CASSVATGRDSPLHF	TGTGCCAGCAGCGTAGCTACAGGGAGGGATTCACCCCTCCACTTT
-	TRBV5-4	-	TRBJ2-7	CASSLIFGEQYF	TGTGCCAGCAGCTTGATCTTTGGGGAGCAGTACTTC
TRBD1	TRBV11-2	-	TRBJ2-1	CASSLGQGSSYNEQFF	TGTGCCAGCAGCTTAGGACAGGGGAGCTCCTACAATGAGCAGTTCTTC
-	TRBV7-3	-	TRBJ2-7	CASSLGREYEQYF	TGTGCCAGCAGCTTAGGCAGGGAATACGAGCAGTACTTC
-	TRBV5-4	-	TRBJ1-1	CASSLGKSGRVNTEAFF	TGTGCCAGCAGCTTAGGGAAATCGGGAAGAGTGAACACTGAAGCTTTCTTT
-	TRBV4-1	-	TRBJ1-3	CASSQGRQSSGNTIYF	TGCGCCAGCAGCCAGGGTAGACAGAGCTCTGGAAACACCATATATTTT
-	TRBV7-3	-	TRBJ2-3	CASSPDRSDTQYF	TGTGCCAGCAGCCCGGACAGATCAGATACGCAGTATTTT
TRBD2	TRBV4-2	-	TRBJ2-3	CASSPTSGGSPTDTQYF	TGTGCCAGCAGCCCTACTAGCGGGGGCTCCCCAACAGATACGCAGTATTTT
TRBD2	TRBV7-2	-	TRBJ2-7	CASSLFSSGAPYEQYF	TGTGCCAGCAGCTTATTTTCTAGCGGTGCCCCTTACGAGCAGTACTTC
TRBD1	TRBV10-3	-	TRBJ1-1	CAISRQGKNTEAFF	TGTGCCATCAGTCGACAGGGCAAGAACACTGAAGCTTTCTTT
-	TRBV4-2	-	TRBJ2-7	CASSHGAGEQYF	TGTGCCAGCAGCCATGGGGCGGGCGAGCAGTACTTC
-	TRBV4-3	-	TRBJ1-2	CASSQLNYGYTF	TGCGCCAGCAGCCAGCTCAACTATGGCTACACCTTC
-	TRBV16	-	TRBJ2-7	CASSQYIYEQYF	TGTGCCAGCAGCCAATACATCTACGAGCAGTACTTC
-	TRBV19	-	TRBJ1-5	CASSIGQYNQPQHF	TGTGCCAGTAGTATCGGTCAGTACAATCAGCCCCAGCATTTT
TRBD2	TRBV4-2	-	TRBJ2-3	CASSPRGLAGGSTDTQYF	TGTGCCAGCAGCCCCCGGGGACTAGCGGGAGGAAGCACAGATACGCAGTATTTT
-	TRBV2	-	TRBJ2-6	CASTYGAGLSGANVLTF	TGTGCCAGCACCTACGGGGCAGGTCTATCTGGGGCCAACGTCCTGACTTTC
-	TRBV7-2	-	TRBJ2-1	CASSLPGPYNEQFF	TGTGCCAGCAGCTTACCAGGGCCCTACAATGAGCAGTTCTTC
-	TRBV27	-	TRBJ1-5	CASSPVSGEQPQHF	TGTGCCAGCAGTCCTGTTTCAGGGGAACAGCCCCAGCATTTT
-	TRBV5-1	-	TRBJ2-5	CASSEGSKTQYF	TGCGCCAGCAGCGAGGGGTCCAAGACCCAGTACTTC
-	TRBV9	-	TRBJ2-7	CASSVGGGGYEQYF	TGTGCCAGCAGCGTTGGGGGAGGGGGCTACGAGCAGTACTTC
TRBD1	TRBV29-1	-	TRBJ1-6	CSVADRGDSPLHF	TGCAGCGTCGCGGACAGGGGGGATTCACCCCTCCACTTT
TRBD1	TRBV7-9	-	TRBJ1-2	CASSLDRGAYTF	TGTGCCAGCAGCTTAGACAGGGGGGCCTACACCTTC
-	TRBV19	-	TRBJ1-4	CASSPVGGGEKLFF	TGTGCCAGTAGCCCCGTCGGGGGGGGTGAAAAACTGTTTTTT
-	TRBV7-2	-	TRBJ2-7	CASRSPGRSYEQYF	TGTGCCAGCCGATCACCGGGGCGCTCCTACGAGCAGTACTTC
-	TRBV7-6	few	TRBJ2-3	CASSLDGGWRTDTQYF	TGTGCCAGCAGCTTAGACGGGGGATGGAGAACAGATACGCAGTATTTT
-	TRBV5-1	few	TRBJ2-7	CASSSYSQYEQYF	TGCGCCAGCAGCTCCTACAGCCAGTACGAGCAGTACTTC
-	TRBV7-8	-	TRBJ2-5	CASSLAKGYQETQYF	TGTGCCAGCAGCTTAGCGAAGGGGTACCAAGAGACCCAGTACTTC
-	TRBV27	-	TRBJ1-5	CASSLQSENQPQHF	TGTGCCAGCAGTTTACAGTCAGAGAATCAGCCCCAGCATTTT
-	TRBV5-1	-	TRBJ1-1	CASSTREATDTEAFF	TGCGCCAGCAGCACCAGGGAGGCCACGGACACTGAAGCTTTCTTT
-	TRBV7-2	-	TRBJ1-1	CASSRGSRSREAFF	TGTGCCAGCAGCCGTGGGTCCCGATCAAGGGAAGCTTTCTTT
-	TRBV7-9	-	TRBJ2-7	CASSLEGGSYEQYF	TGTGCCAGCAGCTTAGAAGGGGGATCCTACGAGCAGTACTTC
-	TRBV3-1/TRBV3-2	-	TRBJ1-3	CASGGSYSGNTIYF	TGTGCCAGCGGAGGGTCCTACTCTGGAAACACCATATATTTT
-	TRBV6-4	-	TRBJ1-5	CASSDRPGVRPQHF	TGTGCCAGCAGTGACCGGCCAGGGGTACGGCCCCAGCATTTT
TRBD2	TRBV2	-	TRBJ2-2	CASSLPGLAGGNTGELFF	TGTGCCAGCAGTCTGCCGGGACTAGCGGGCGGAAACACCGGGGAGCTGTTTTTT
-	TRBV7-8	-	TRBJ2-7	CASTLGAGSNWGGEQYF	TGTGCCAGCACCCTGGGGGCGGGGTCTAACTGGGGCGGCGAGCAGTACTTC
-	TRBV10-3	once	TRBJ2-5	CAISESRDYETQYF	TGTGCCATCAGTGAGTCGAGGGATTACGAGACCCAGTACTTC
-	TRBV27	-	TRBJ2-3	CASSLRRGLPPDTQYF	TGTGCCAGCAGCCTTAGGCGGGGACTCCCTCCAGATACGCAGTATTTT
TRBD1	TRBV5-6	-	TRBJ1-2	CASSLSMDRGPYGYTF	TGTGCCAGCAGCCTTTCTATGGACAGGGGGCCCTATGGCTACACCTTC
-	TRBV27	-	TRBJ1-5	CASSLFYDSNQPQHF	TGTGCCAGCAGTTTATTTTACGATAGCAATCAGCCCCAGCATTTT
TRBD1	TRBV28	-	TRBJ2-7	CASTQRRQGRTHEQYF	TGTGCCAGCACCCAACGGAGACAGGGAAGGACTCACGAGCAGTACTTC
-	TRBV4-3	few	TRBJ1-1	CASSQRDRSDTEAFF	TGCGCCAGCAGCCAGAGAGACAGGTCGGACACTGAAGCTTTCTTT
-	TRBV5-1	-	TRBJ1-5	CASSLLGEGHQHF	TGCGCCAGCAGTCTCCTGGGGGAGGGCCATCAGCATTTT
TRBD1	TRBV15	-	TRBJ1-1	CATSRGTGRNTEAFF	TGTGCCACCAGCAGAGGGACAGGGCGGAACACTGAAGCTTTCTTT
-	TRBV21-1	-	TRBJ1-5	CASSKEGAGPNQPQHF	TGTGCCAGCAGCAAAGAGGGAGCAGGGCCCAATCAGCCCCAGCATTTT
TRBD1	TRBV7-9	-	TRBJ1-2	CASSSQGAGGYTF	TGTGCCAGCAGCTCCCAGGGGGCCGGTGGCTACACCTTC
TRBD1	TRBV14	many	TRBJ2-5	CASSQEGLWTGEETQYF	TGTGCCAGCAGCCAAGAGGGACTTTGGACAGGGGAGGAGACCCAGTACTTC
-	TRBV19	-	TRBJ1-2	CASSDGRINYGYTF	TGTGCCAGTAGCGATGGACGTATAAACTATGGCTACACCTTC
TRBD1	TRBV19	-	TRBJ2-7	CASSGDRGSYEQYF	TGTGCCAGTAGTGGGGACAGGGGATCCTACGAGCAGTACTTC
-	TRBV24-1	-	TRBJ1-1	CATTQTGNTEAFF	TGTGCCACCACCCAGACAGGGAACACTGAAGCTTTCTTT
TRBD2	TRBV19	once	TRBJ2-5	CASSIGDTSGSETQYF	TGTGCCAGTAGTATAGGGGACACTAGCGGGAGTGAGACCCAGTACTTC
-	TRBV5-6	-	TRBJ1-2	CASSNLGVNYGYTF	TGTGCCAGCAGCAACCTGGGAGTGAACTATGGCTACACCTTC
-	TRBV28	-	TRBJ2-1	CASSRGISFF	TGTGCCAGCTCCCGGGGGATTTCGTTCTTC